This T cell receptor (beta chain) was retrieved from a study of coeliac disease. The CDR3 covers 15 residues. Germline V gene sequence: CDR1 SGHAT, CDR2 FQNNGV. The V gene lost 2 bases and the J gene lost 4 bases, with 14 bases spanning the gap. Data came from immunoSEQ multiplex PCR; TCRdb stores just in-frame clones and leaves some out. Of 6,000 to 8,000 clones in the sample, about 78% were seen once. This clone was found once. Its specificity is not known. Study observations and caveats: Most TRB amino acid sequences occurred in only one sample. Control samples showed higher TRB and TRG clonality than intraepithelial and lamina propria samples in active celiac disease.

The chain couples TRBV11-2 to TRBJ1-1, with D possibly matching TRBD1 (5 bases). This clonotype was sampled from a man aged 25-45 years with celiac disease. The sequenced sample consisted of lamina propria lymphocytes from the gut. CDR3 DNA sequence: TGTGCCAGCAGCTTAAATCAGGGAGGGGCCACTGAAGCTTTCTTT. Protein sequence: CASSLNQGGATEAFF.